This T cell receptor (beta chain) is drawn from a study of Ad26.COV2.S vaccination and SARS-CoV-2 variants. Study overall: Each vaccinee took Ad26.COV2.S intramuscularly, once or twice 56 days apart.

The CDR3 runs to 16 residues. Looked up from germline, CDR1 is MNHEY and CDR2 is SVGAGI. V lost 2 bases and J lost 7, with 18 bases in between. The treatment here: about 20 received Ad26.COV2.S at low or high dose, single or two shots; roughly five received placebo; per-sample allocation not given. Sampling happened 63 days after the first vaccine or placebo injection. TCRdb keeps only in-frame clones here, not all; method: immunoSEQ multiplex PCR. The repertoire holds around 250,000 clones, with around nine tenths as singletons. The TCR was taken from a person aged 18-60 years who received the Ad26.COV2.S COVID-19 vaccine or a placebo. The specimen comprised peripheral blood, sampled in a trial of Ad26.COV2.S vaccine versus placebo. This chain connects TRBV6-5 to TRBJ1-5, with D perhaps TRBD1 (6 bases). CDR3 coding DNA: TGTGCCAGCAGTTACACCATGAGGGGGGGAGGGCAGCCCCAGCATTTT. It encodes CASSYTMRGGGQPQHF.